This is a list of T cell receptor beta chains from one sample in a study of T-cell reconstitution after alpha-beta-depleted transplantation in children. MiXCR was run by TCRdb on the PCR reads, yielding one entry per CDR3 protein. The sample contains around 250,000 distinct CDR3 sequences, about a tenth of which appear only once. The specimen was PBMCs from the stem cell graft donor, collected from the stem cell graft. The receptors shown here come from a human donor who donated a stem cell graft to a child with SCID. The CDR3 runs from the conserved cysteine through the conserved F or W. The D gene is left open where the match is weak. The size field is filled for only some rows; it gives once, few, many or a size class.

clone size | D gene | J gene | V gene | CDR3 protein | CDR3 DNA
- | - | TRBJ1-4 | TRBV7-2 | CASSDGHLLNEKLFF | TGTGCCAGCAGCGATGGACACTTACTCAATGAAAAACTGTTTTTT
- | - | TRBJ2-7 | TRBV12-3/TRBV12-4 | CASSPTGREQYF | TGTGCCAGCAGTCCCACGGGGCGGGAGCAGTACTTC
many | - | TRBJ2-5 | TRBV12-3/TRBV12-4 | CASSLSGLGETQYF | TGTGCCAGCAGTCTCTCGGGTCTAGGAGAGACCCAGTACTTC
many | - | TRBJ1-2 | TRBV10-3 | CAISGSWGTNYGYTF | TGTGCCATCAGTGGTAGTTGGGGGACTAACTATGGCTACACCTTC
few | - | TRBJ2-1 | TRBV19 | CASSTDRYNEQFF | TGTGCCAGTAGTACAGACAGGTACAATGAGCAGTTCTTC
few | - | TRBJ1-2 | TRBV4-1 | CASSQGGLYGYTF | TGCGCCAGCAGCCAAGGGGGACTCTATGGCTACACCTTC
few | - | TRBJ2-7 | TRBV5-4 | CASSLVPGTASYEQYF | TGTGCCAGCAGCCTAGTTCCCGGGACGGCCTCCTACGAGCAGTACTTC
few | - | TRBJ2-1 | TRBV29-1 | CSVEEVYNEQFF | TGCAGCGTTGAAGAGGTCTACAATGAGCAGTTCTTC
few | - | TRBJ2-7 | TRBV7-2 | CASSARTRYEQYF | TGTGCCAGCAGCGCCCGGACCCGCTACGAGCAGTACTTC
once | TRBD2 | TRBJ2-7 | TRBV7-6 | CASSLELAGEYEQYF | TGTGCCAGCAGCCTAGAACTAGCGGGTGAATACGAGCAGTACTTC
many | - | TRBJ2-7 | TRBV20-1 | CSASGGPSYEQYF | TGCAGTGCTAGCGGGGGCCCCTCCTACGAGCAGTACTTC
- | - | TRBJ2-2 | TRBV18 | CASSPFQKTGELFF | TGTGCCAGCTCACCATTCCAGAAGACCGGGGAGCTGTTTTTT
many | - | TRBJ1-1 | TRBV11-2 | CASRTSWDTEAFF | TGTGCCAGCAGAACCAGCTGGGACACTGAAGCTTTCTTT
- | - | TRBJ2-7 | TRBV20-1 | CSARDLWGEAAYEQYF | TGCAGTGCTAGAGATCTCTGGGGGGAGGCTGCCTACGAGCAGTACTTC
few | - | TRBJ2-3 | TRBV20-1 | CSARDGKADTQYF | TGCAGTGCTAGAGATGGGAAAGCAGATACGCAGTATTTT
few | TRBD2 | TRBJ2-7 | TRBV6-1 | CASSMTSGGTSYEQYF | TGTGCCAGCAGCATGACTAGCGGGGGTACCTCCTACGAGCAGTACTTC
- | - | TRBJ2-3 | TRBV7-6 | CASSLVADRTDTQYF | TGTGCCAGCAGCTTAGTTGCGGACCGCACAGATACGCAGTATTTT
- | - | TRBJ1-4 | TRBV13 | CASSLGYEKLFF | TGTGCCAGCAGCTTGGGTTATGAAAAACTGTTTTTT
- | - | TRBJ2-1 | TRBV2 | CASSEVSGQGEQFF | TGTGCCAGCAGTGAAGTTTCAGGACAAGGGGAGCAGTTCTTC
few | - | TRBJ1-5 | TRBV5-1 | CASSLGENSNQPQHF | TGCGCCAGCAGCTTGGGTGAAAATAGCAATCAGCCCCAGCATTTT
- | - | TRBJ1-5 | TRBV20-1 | CSAIPGDSNQPQHF | TGCAGTGCCATCCCGGGAGATAGCAATCAGCCCCAGCATTTT
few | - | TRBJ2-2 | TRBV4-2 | CASSKEARGTNTGELFF | TGTGCCAGCAGCAAAGAGGCTCGCGGGACGAACACCGGGGAGCTGTTTTTT
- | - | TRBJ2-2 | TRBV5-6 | CASSLSDGYTGELFF | TGTGCCAGCAGCTTGTCAGACGGATACACCGGGGAGCTGTTTTTT
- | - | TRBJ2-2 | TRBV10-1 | CASSPEANTGELFF | TGCGCCAGCAGTCCAGAAGCCAACACCGGGGAGCTGTTTTTT
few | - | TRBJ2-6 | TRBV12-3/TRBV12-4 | CASKRSSGANVLTF | TGTGCCAGCAAGCGCAGCTCTGGGGCCAACGTCCTGACTTTC
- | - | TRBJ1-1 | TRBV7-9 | CASRGAGGIGIEAFF | TGTGCCAGCAGGGGCGCCGGGGGGATAGGGATAGAAGCTTTCTTT
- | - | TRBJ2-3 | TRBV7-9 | CASSLVDWARELGQCF | TGTGCCAGCAGCTTAGTCGACTGGGCGAGAGAACTTGGACAGTGTTTT
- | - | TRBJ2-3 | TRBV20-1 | CSARGGADTQYF | TGCAGTGCTAGAGGAGGGGCGGATACGCAGTATTTT
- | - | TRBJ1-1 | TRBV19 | CASRRQVGTEAFF | TGTGCCAGTAGAAGACAGGTCGGCACTGAAGCTTTCTTT
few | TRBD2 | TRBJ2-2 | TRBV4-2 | CASSPPGIGAGANTGELFF | TGTGCCAGCAGCCCCCCGGGGATCGGGGCGGGGGCGAACACCGGGGAGCTGTTTTTT
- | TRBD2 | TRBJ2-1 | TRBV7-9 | CASSGGGSNEQFF | TGTGCCAGCAGCGGCGGGGGGAGCAATGAGCAGTTCTTC
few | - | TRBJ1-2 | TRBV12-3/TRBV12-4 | CASSVTGSNYGYTF | TGTGCCAGCAGTGTGACAGGATCTAACTATGGCTACACCTTC
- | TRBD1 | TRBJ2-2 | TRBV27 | CAGSSNGQGATGELFF | TGTGCCGGCAGTTCAAACGGACAGGGGGCTACCGGGGAGCTGTTTTTT
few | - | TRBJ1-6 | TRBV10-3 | CAISRGDRYNSPLHF | TGTGCCATCAGTAGAGGGGATCGCTATAATTCACCCCTCCACTTT
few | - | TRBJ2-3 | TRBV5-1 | CASSLGQIADTQYF | TGCGCCAGCAGCTTGGGGCAGATCGCAGATACGCAGTATTTT
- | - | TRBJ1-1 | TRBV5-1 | CASRDQDGGLMNTEAFF | TGCGCCAGCAGAGATCAGGACGGCGGACTAATGAACACTGAAGCTTTCTTT
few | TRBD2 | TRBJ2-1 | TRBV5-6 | CASSLRRSGAYNEQFF | TGTGCCAGCAGCTTGAGGCGTAGCGGGGCTTACAATGAGCAGTTCTTC